The 30 T cell receptor beta chains given below trace back to one sample, sequenced in a study of blood T cell repertoires in COVID-19. Profiled with immunoSEQ multiplex PCR; TCRdb holds only in-frame clones, not every one. The table shows tens of thousands of clones, with approximately 85% occurring only once. Sequenced input: peripheral blood. The source of these receptors is a human donor in a cohort sampled during active COVID-19.

This clone was found once. The V gene is TRBV7-9, the J gene TRBJ2-7; D uncertain. The length of the CDR3 is 12 residues. V lost 5 bases and J 3 bases, leaving 8 bases between the germline ends. CDR1 SEHNR and CDR2 FQNEAQ come from the germline V gene (reference sequence). DNA of the CDR3: TGTGCCAGCAGCCCCCCCGTCTACGAGCAGTACTTC. Amino acid sequence: CASSPPVYEQYF.

This chain uses TRBV21-1 with TRBJ1-1; the listed D gene, TRBD1, was not tested against the DNA. TRBV21-1 is tagged as a pseudogene. CDR3 length: 13 residues. The CDR3 loop is CASSHRGGTEAFF. The CDR3 DNA sequence: TGTGCCAGCAGCCACAGGGGGGGGACTGAAGCTTTCTTT.

J is TRBJ1-2 and V is TRBV5-5, with 7 bases that match TRBD1. J lost 1 base, V lost 4 bases, and 13 bases had no gene match. This CDR3 comprises 17 residues. The germline V gene has CDR1 SGHKS and CDR2 YYEKEE (reference sequence). DNA of the CDR3: TGTGCCAGCAGCCGCATATCAACCCGGGACAGTAACTATGGCTACACCTTC. Protein: CASSRISTRDSNYGYTF.

In its sample, this clone was seen once. The chain joins TRBV6-5 to TRBJ2-5; 9 bases are a match to TRBD1. The J segment lost 4 bases and the V segment lost 4 bases, leaving 10 bases of the junction unmatched. Germline V gene sequence: CDR1 MNHEY, CDR2 SVGAGI. The CDR3 extends over 16 amino acids. CDR3 sequence: CASSSHGQGPGETQYF. Here the CDR3 DNA reads TGTGCCAGCAGTTCCCATGGACAGGGGCCTGGAGAGACCCAGTACTTC.

The chain couples TRBV27 to TRBJ1-4; D gene unclear. Germline values: CDR1 MNHEY, CDR2 SMNVEV (reference sequence). This CDR3 comprises 15 residues. Between the trimmed V and J ends, which lost 1 base and 7 bases, there was a span of 13 bases. The CDR3 loop is CASSLFWAPSEKLFF. Written as DNA, the CDR3 is TGTGCCAGCAGTTTATTCTGGGCCCCCTCTGAAAAACTGTTTTTT.

The genes are TRBV30 and TRBJ2-1; maybe TRBD2 (6 bases). Trimming stripped 0 bases from V and 7 bases from J, with 16 bases between. The CDR3 is made up of 15 amino acids. CDR1 and CDR2 (germline): GTSNPN, SVGIG (reference sequence). The CDR3 region has the DNA TGTGCCTGGAGTGTCAGCAGTTTGGGGGGAAATGAGCAGTTCTTC. Its translation: CAWSVSSLGGNEQFF.

The J gene is TRBJ1-2, the V gene TRBV9; D is ambiguous. Between the trimmed V and J ends, which lost 4 bases and 6 bases, there was a span of 13 bases. The CDR3 spans 13 residues. Germline V CDR1 and CDR2: SGDLS, YYNGEE. CDR3 DNA: TGTGCCAGCAGCTCCAGACCCGGGGATGGCTACACCTTC. Translation gives CASSSRPGDGYTF.

The chain has TRBV30 and TRBJ1-1; 9 nucleotides align to TRBD1. V lost 5 bases, J lost 1 base, and 2 bases stayed unmatched. The CDR3 sequence is 13 residues long. Germline-derived CDR1 and CDR2 are GTSNPN and SVGIG (reference sequence). In nucleotides, the CDR3 is TGTGCCTGGCAGGGACAGGGGAACACTGAAGCTTTCTTT. Protein sequence: CAWQGQGNTEAFF.

This clone has only a few counts. The genes are TRBV19 and TRBJ1-1; tentatively, D is TRBD1 (5 bases). The CDR3 is 17 amino acids. V gave up 1 base and J gave up 1 base, with 16 bases separating them. The germline V gene encodes CDR1 LNHDA and CDR2 SQIVND (reference sequence). As DNA, the CDR3 is TGTGCCAGTAGTATAGGTTGGACACAATTTGCGAACACTGAAGCTTTCTTT. The encoded protein is CASSIGWTQFANTEAFF. The complete variable domain, with remaining parts taken from reference TRBV19 and TRBJ1-1, reads DGGITQSPKYLFRKEGQNVTLSCEQNLNHDAMYWYRQDPGQGLRLIYYSQIVNDFQKGDIAEGYSVSREKKESFPLTVTSAQKNPTAFYLCASSIGWTQFANTEAFFGQGTRLTVV.

J is TRBJ2-1 and V is TRBV28; the match to TRBD2 covers 15 bases. Germline V gene data show CDR1 as MDHEN and CDR2 as SYDVKM. The CDR3 extends over 18 amino acids. Trimming cost V 6 bases and J 2 bases; bases outside gene matches: 8. The CDR3 region has the DNA TGTGCCAGCAGACCGGGACTAGCGGGAGGTTTTGCCTACAATGAGCAGTTCTTC. It translates to CASRPGLAGGFAYNEQFF. The entire variable domain, with the rest obtained from reference TRBV28 and TRBJ2-1, is as follows: DVKVTQSSRYLVKRTGEKVFLECVQDMDHENMFWYRQDPGLGLRLIYFSYDVKMKEKGDIPEGYSVSREKKERFSLILESASTNQTSMYLCASRPGLAGGFAYNEQFFGPGTRLTVL.

This clone was recorded a few times. The chain uses TRBV6-5 and TRBJ1-1; D ambiguous. Trimming removed 6 bases at V and 2 bases at J, with 13 bases between. This CDR3 comprises 14 residues. The germline V gene encodes CDR1 MNHEY and CDR2 SVGAGI. For the CDR3, the DNA is TGTGCCAGCAGCGTCCCGCGGGAAAACACTGAAGCTTTCTTT. This translates into CASSVPRENTEAFF.

The V call is TRBV6-5, the J call TRBJ2-1, with D tentatively TRBD2 (5 bases). The V gene lost 5 bases and the J gene lost 5 bases, with 10 bases spanning the gap. This CDR3 is built from 13 residues. CDR1 and CDR2 from the germline V gene are MNHEY and SVGAGI. CDR3 in DNA: TGTGCCAGCAGTCGGGGAGAGGACAATGAGCAGTTCTTC. Its protein product is CASSRGEDNEQFF.

This chain links TRBV7-9 with TRBJ1-4, with a weak D call TRBD1 (5 bases). The V gene lost 1 base and the J gene lost 8 bases, with 17 bases spanning the gap. Germline V gene lookup returns CDR1 SEHNR and CDR2 FQNEAQ (reference sequence). The CDR3 is 16 amino acids. CDR3: CASSLGPSGGEEKLFF. The CDR3 DNA sequence: TGTGCCAGCAGCTTAGGCCCCTCGGGGGGAGAGGAAAAACTGTTTTTT.

This chain links TRBV5-1 with TRBJ1-4, with D possibly TRBD1 on 6 matching bases. CDR1 is SGHRS and CDR2 is YFSETQ in the germline V gene. V dropped 5 bases and J dropped 0 bases, with 11 bases sitting between them. The CDR3 is 15 amino acids. This chain's CDR3 is CASSRTAATNEKLFF. Here the CDR3 DNA reads TGCGCCAGCAGTCGGACAGCCGCAACTAATGAAAAACTGTTTTTT. The full variable domain, rest sourced from reference TRBV5-1 and TRBJ1-4, is KAGVTQTPRYLIKTRGQQVTLSCSPISGHRSVSWYQQTPGQGLQFLFEYFSETQRNKGNFPGRFSGRQFSNSRSEMNVSTLELGDSALYLCASSRTAATNEKLFFGSGTQLSVL.

CDR3 loop: CASSEVYRTGSSYEQYF. Written as DNA, the CDR3 is TGTGCCAGCAGTGAAGTATATAGGACAGGGAGCTCCTACGAGCAGTACTTC. The J gene is TRBJ2-7, the V gene TRBV6-1; 8 bases are a match to TRBD1. CDR3 size: 17 residues. Germline V gives CDR1 MNHNS, CDR2 SASEGT. The V gene end was trimmed by 1 base and the J gene end by 0 bases; junction bases not matched to a gene: 8.

The CDR3 here is CASSLASGYEQYF. CDR3 sequence (DNA): TGCGCCAGCAGCTTGGCGTCAGGCTACGAGCAGTACTTC. The chain links TRBV5-1 to TRBJ2-7; unclear D gene. This CDR3 is 13 amino acids long. CDR1 is SGHRS and CDR2 is YFSETQ in the germline V gene. V gave up 0 bases and J gave up 3 bases, with 7 bases separating them.

This clone has only one observation. The V call is TRBV6-5, the J call TRBJ2-7; 10 bases are a match to TRBD2. The germline CDR1 and CDR2 sequences are MNHEY and SVGAGI. The V and J ends lost 0 bases and 2 bases, in that order; junction bases with no gene match: 4. The CDR3 spans 16 residues. CDR3 nucleotides: TGTGCCAGCAGTTACTCACTAGCGGGACAAACCTACGAGCAGTACTTC. This encodes CASSYSLAGQTYEQYF.

This clone was seen a handful of times. The CDR3 spells CASSRQGTAEAFF. The CDR3 DNA sequence: TGTGCCAGCAGCCGACAGGGGACGGCAGAAGCTTTCTTT. The chain recombines TRBV7-2 with TRBJ1-1; TRBD1 agrees at 8 bases. The CDR3 runs 13 residues. Trimming removed 5 bases from V and 8 bases from J; junction bases left unmatched: 7. The V gene's germline CDR1 is SGHTA and CDR2 FQGNSA.

This chain joins TRBV18 and TRBJ2-7; 9 bases map to TRBD1. V was clipped by 3 bases and J by 3 bases; unmatched bases: 3. The CDR3 sequence is 14 residues long. Germline V lookup: CDR1 KGHSH, CDR2 LQKENI. The CDR3 bases are TGTGCCAGCTCACCGACAGGGGGGAGCTACGAGCAGTACTTC. It is translated as CASSPTGGSYEQYF.

The chain is built from TRBV19 and TRBJ1-4; D is possibly TRBD1 (5 bases). From germline, CDR1 is LNHDA and CDR2 SQIVND (reference sequence). There are 14 residues in the CDR3. Trimming stripped 5 bases from V and 7 bases from J, with 14 bases between. The CDR3 region is CASSSTGNGEKLFF. In nucleotides, the CDR3 is TGTGCCAGTAGTTCTACAGGTAACGGTGAAAAACTGTTTTTT.

The V and J genes are TRBV5-6 and TRBJ2-7; 14 nucleotides line up with TRBD2. The V and J ends lost 5 bases and 3 bases, in that order; junction bases with no gene match: 7. Germline assignment: CDR1 SGHDT and CDR2 YYEEEE. The CDR3 loop spans 16 amino acids. DNA of the CDR3: TGTGCCAGCAGTTACGCCGGGACTAGCGGGAGCTACGAGCAGTACTTC. This encodes CASSYAGTSGSYEQYF.

This chain uses TRBV7-9 with TRBJ2-7; 12 bases match TRBD1. Trimming removed 4 bases from V and 6 bases from J; junction bases left unmatched: 4. The CDR3 spans 14 residues. Germline-derived CDR1 and CDR2 are SEHNR and FQNEAQ (reference sequence). The CDR3 loop is CASSSGTGGGEQYF. In DNA, the CDR3 is TGTGCCAGCAGCTCCGGGACAGGGGGCGGCGAGCAGTACTTC.

This clone was seen just once. The gene calls are TRBV21-1 and TRBJ2-7; the table's D call of TRBD2 was not tested on the DNA. TRBV21-1 is recorded as a pseudogene. There are 16 residues in the CDR3. CDR3 coding DNA: TGTGCCAGCAGCAAGGTCCTCGCGGGGGGGCCCCACGAGCAGTACTTC. Translation: CASSKVLAGGPHEQYF.

The chain joins TRBV5-5 to TRBJ1-6; 11 bases are a match to TRBD1. In germline, CDR1 is SGHKS, CDR2 YYEKEE (reference sequence). After removal of 4 bases from V and 1 base from J, the junction contained 7 bases not matched to a gene. This CDR3 spans 18 amino acids. The CDR3 loop is CASSVRDRGASYNSPLHF. For the CDR3, the DNA is TGTGCCAGCAGCGTAAGGGACAGGGGGGCATCCTATAATTCACCCCTCCACTTT.

A single count supports this clone. This chain links TRBV6-5 with TRBJ1-1, with D perhaps TRBD1 (5 bases). The CDR3 is 15 residues long. The germline gives CDR1 MNHEY, CDR2 SVGAGI. V lost 2 bases and J 3 bases, leaving 13 bases between the germline ends. CDR3 nucleotides: TGTGCCAGCAGTTACGGGTCGGGGGGGGACACTGAAGCTTTCTTT. Translated: CASSYGSGGDTEAFF.

The rearrangement uses TRBV4-1 and TRBJ2-7; 9 positions agree with TRBD1. The length of the CDR3 is 15 residues. V lost 5 bases, J lost 5 bases, and 10 bases stayed unmatched. CDR1 MGHRA and CDR2 YSYEKL come from the germline V gene. This CDR3 reads CASSWRGQGGDEQYF. The CDR3 DNA reads TGCGCCAGCAGCTGGCGGGGACAGGGTGGGGACGAGCAGTACTTC.

CDR3 nucleotides: TGTGCCAGCAGGAGACAGGGGTCTAGGACTGAAGCTTTCTTT. It is translated as CASRRQGSRTEAFF. V gene TRBV13 combines with J gene TRBJ1-1; TRBD1 aligns across 8 bases. The CDR3 spans 14 residues. Losses at the gene ends were 6 bases for V and 5 bases for J; bases not matched to a gene: 8. Per the germline V gene, CDR1 is PRHDT and CDR2 is FYEKMQ (reference sequence).

The genes are TRBV4-1 and TRBJ2-3, with 12 bases matching TRBD2. Losses at the gene ends were 2 bases for V and 1 base for J; bases not matched to a gene: 7. Per the germline V gene, CDR1 is MGHRA and CDR2 is YSYEKL. The CDR3 spans 18 residues. The CDR3 region is CASSQLAGGLGGTDTQYF. The CDR3, as DNA: TGCGCCAGCAGCCAACTAGCGGGAGGGCTAGGGGGCACAGATACGCAGTATTTT.

Only a few counts were recorded for this clone. J is TRBJ2-7 and V is TRBV5-4; D is uncertain. Germline V lookup: CDR1 SGHNT, CDR2 YYREEE (reference sequence). The CDR3 extends over 12 amino acids. Trimming pared 4 bases from V and 5 bases from J, leaving 10 bases between. The CDR3: CASSLPSDEQYF. The CDR3 region has the DNA TGTGCCAGCAGCCTCCCTTCCGACGAGCAGTACTTC.

The chain is built from TRBV6-2 or TRBV6-3 and TRBJ2-4; 11 bases are a match to TRBD2. Germline CDR1 reads MNHEY; CDR2 reads SVGEGT. The J segment lost 0 bases and the V segment lost 4 bases, leaving 5 bases of the junction unmatched. There are 17 residues in the CDR3. CDR3 sequence: CASSWIAGGVAKNIQYF. As DNA, the CDR3 is TGTGCCAGCAGTTGGATAGCGGGAGGGGTAGCCAAAAACATTCAGTACTTC.